This TCR beta chain came from a study of sequential checkpoint blockade in melanoma. General study findings and limits: Mutational load did not correlate with tumor T-cell fraction or clonality.

In its sample, this clone was seen a few times. As yet, its antigen is unknown. Sequencing used immunoSEQ multiplex PCR; TCRdb keeps in-frame clones, though not all of them. The sample comprises more than 10,000 clones, around 27% of which are singletons, and roughly a quarter rests with the top ten. The sample's treatment: randomized to nivolumab then ipilimumab (arm A) or the reverse (arm B). V was cut by 2 bases and J by 1 base, with 6 bases left in between. Per germline, CDR1 MNHGY and CDR2 SAAAGT. The CDR3 runs 15 residues. The sequencing used tumor tissue (inferred from file names), collected from a patient given nivolumab and ipilimumab in sequence. This clonotype was obtained from a human donor with melanoma. The V gene is TRBV6-8, the J gene TRBJ2-6; D gene unclear. CDR3 in amino acids: CASSYSGSGANVLTF. The CDR3 DNA sequence: TGTGCCAGCAGTTACAGTGGGTCTGGGGCCAACGTCCTGACTTTC.